Below are 14 T cell receptor beta chains sequenced from a single sample in a study of cytomegalovirus exposure and HLA in healthy donors. The PCR contained 60 Vbeta and 13 Jbeta primers. Data came from immunoSEQ multiplex PCR; TCRdb stores just in-frame clones and leaves some out. Of 100,000 to 150,000 clones listed, 78% are singletons. Sequencing was performed on PBMCs. The receptors derive from a man aged 35 to 55 in good health and CMV-seronegative.

This clone occurred a few times. V is TRBV5-5 and J is TRBJ1-6; no clear D gene. There are 13 residues in the CDR3. Trimming took 0 bases from V and 6 from J, leaving 4 bases between them. CDR1 and CDR2 from the germline V gene are SGHKS and YYEKEE (reference sequence). The CDR3, as DNA: TGTGCCAGCAGCTTGGTGCGTAATTCACCCCTCCACTTT. Translating it yields CASSLVRNSPLHF.

This clone was detected once. The gene calls are TRBV2 and TRBJ1-5, with D possibly being TRBD1 (6 bases). Germline CDR1 and CDR2: SNHLY and FYNNEI. Between the trimmed V and J ends, which lost 7 bases and 6 bases, there was a span of 16 bases. This CDR3 has 14 amino acids. The CDR3 region has the DNA TGTGCCAGCAACTATCGGGGGGCTAGTCAGCCCCAGCATTTT. It codes for CASNYRGASQPQHF.

This rearrangement joins TRBV29-1 to TRBJ1-1; the D is unclear. The CDR3 is 10 residues long. Germline V gene lookup returns CDR1 SQVTM and CDR2 ANQGSEA. V was shortened by 5 bases and J by 6 bases, with 7 bases between the two germline ends. This CDR3 is CSVLLPEAFF. CDR3 nucleotides: TGCAGCGTTCTCCTTCCTGAAGCTTTCTTT.

This clone was recorded a few times. The J gene is TRBJ1-1, the V gene TRBV28; D is possibly TRBD1 (6 bases). The V and J ends lost 2 bases and 3 bases respectively, with 10 bases between them. CDR1 is MDHEN, CDR2 SYDVKM, per germline. The CDR3 covers 14 residues. This CDR3 is CASSLAGVDTEAFF. CDR3 nucleotides: TGTGCCAGCAGTTTAGCAGGGGTGGACACTGAAGCTTTCTTT.

The chain couples TRBV6-1 to TRBJ1-1; the match to TRBD1 covers 9 bases. The J segment lost 11 bases and the V segment lost 8 bases, leaving 9 bases of the junction unmatched. The germline V gene encodes CDR1 MNHNS and CDR2 SASEGT. The CDR3 extends over 12 amino acids. The CDR3 region is CASGDRGFAAFF. The DNA of the CDR3 is TGTGCCAGCGGAGACAGGGGGTTTGCGGCTTTCTTT.

CDR3 DNA: TGTGCCACCAGCGCCCAAACAGGCACTGGGGCCAACGTCCTGACTTTC. Translation: CATSAQTGTGANVLTF. V and J are TRBV15 and TRBJ2-6, with TRBD1 as a possible D gene (5 bases). In germline, CDR1 is LNHNV, CDR2 YYDKDF (reference sequence). This CDR3 is built from 16 residues. Trimming removed 5 bases from V and 2 bases from J, with 13 bases in between.

V and J are TRBV9 and TRBJ2-7; possibly TRBD2 for D (5 bases). The germline V gene has CDR1 SGDLS and CDR2 YYNGEE. V lost 0 bases and J 4 bases, leaving 20 bases between the germline ends. The CDR3 has 17 amino acids. CDR3 loop: CASSVGWERQKIYEQYF. DNA for the CDR3: TGTGCCAGCAGCGTAGGATGGGAGCGTCAGAAGATATACGAGCAGTACTTC. Variable domain in full (rest from reference TRBV9 and TRBJ2-7): DSGVTQTPKHLITATGQRVTLRCSPRSGDLSVYWYQQSLDQGLQFLIQYYNGEERAKGNILERFSAQQFPDLHSELNLSSLELGDSALYFCASSVGWERQKIYEQYFGPGTRLTVT.

This rearrangement joins TRBV5-1 to TRBJ1-2; possible D gene TRBD1, 6 bases. Trimming pared 4 bases from V and 5 bases from J, leaving 15 bases between. The CDR3 totals 14 residues. Germline CDR1 reads SGHRS; CDR2 reads YFSETQ. The CDR3 nucleotides read TGCGCCAGCAGCCAAGAAACAGGGACGTATGGCTACACCTTC. Its protein product is CASSQETGTYGYTF. Looking up the rest from reference TRBV5-1 and TRBJ1-2 gives the full variable domain: KAGVTQTPRYLIKTRGQQVTLSCSPISGHRSVSWYQQTPGQGLQFLFEYFSETQRNKGNFPGRFSGRQFSNSRSEMNVSTLELGDSALYLCASSQETGTYGYTFGSGTRLTVV.

The chain carries TRBV7-2 and TRBJ2-7, with D possibly matching TRBD1 (7 bases). This CDR3 spans 15 amino acids. CDR1 SGHTA and CDR2 FQGNSA come from the germline V gene. V was trimmed by 6 bases and J by 0 bases, leaving 15 bases between them. The CDR3 nucleotides read TGTGCCAGCAGAGAATCAGGGGGGAGCTCCTACGAGCAGTACTTC. Translated: CASRESGGSSYEQYF.

The CDR3 region has the DNA TGTGCCAGCTCACCCTCGGACATGAACTACGAGCAGTACTTC. Its translation: CASSPSDMNYEQYF. This chain connects TRBV18 to TRBJ2-7, with D maybe TRBD1 (5 bases). The CDR3 consists of 14 residues. The V and J ends lost 3 bases and 3 bases respectively, with 12 bases between them. Germline lookup yields CDR1 KGHSH and CDR2 LQKENI.

The rearrangement links TRBV19 to TRBJ1-5, with a weak D call TRBD1 (5 bases). CDR3 length equals 14 residues. Germline V CDR1 and CDR2: LNHDA, SQIVND (reference sequence). Between the trimmed V and J ends, which lost 2 bases and 4 bases, there was a span of 9 bases. The DNA of the CDR3 is TGTGCCAGTAGTATAATCCAGGGTAATCAGCCCCAGCATTTT. Its protein is CASSIIQGNQPQHF.

On this clone itself: The same CDR3 is also encoded by other DNA sequences in this sample. This chain connects TRBV6-5 to TRBJ1-2, with TRBD1 as a possible D gene (6 bases). The CDR3 consists of 13 residues. Germline values: CDR1 MNHEY, CDR2 SVGAGI. The V and J ends lost 5 bases and 4 bases respectively, with 11 bases between them. The CDR3 protein is CASSPDRSYGYTF. As DNA, the CDR3 is TGTGCCAGCAGTCCGGACAGATCCTATGGCTACACCTTC.

This clone has only a few counts. The V gene is TRBV25-1, the J gene TRBJ2-3; 9 nucleotides agree with TRBD1. The CDR3 covers 15 residues. Losses at the gene ends were 6 bases for V and 5 bases for J; bases not matched to a gene: 9. From germline, CDR1 is MGHDK and CDR2 SYGVNS. The CDR3 loop is CASRTKQGAVDTQYF. The CDR3 DNA follows: TGTGCCAGCAGAACAAAACAGGGGGCAGTAGATACGCAGTATTTT.

The V and J genes are TRBV7-2 and TRBJ2-7; D is undetermined. From germline, CDR1 is SGHTA and CDR2 FQGNSA. The CDR3 runs 12 residues. V gave up 5 bases and J gave up 1 base, with 6 bases separating them. Here the CDR3 reads CASSVRSYEQYF. For the CDR3, the DNA is TGTGCCAGCAGCGTGCGATCCTACGAGCAGTACTTC.